Listed below are T cell receptor beta chains from one sample, sequenced in a study of regulatory T cells in long-lasting Graves disease. Via MiXCR, TCRdb re-called the multiplex PCR reads, giving one row per CDR3 protein. Of 350,000 to 450,000 distinct CDR3 sequences listed, 20% to 25% are singletons. The sample in question was peripheral blood mononuclear cells (PBMCs), obtained when the disease was refractory, from a patient treated with antithyroid drugs. The receptors here all came from a female donor with Graves disease. The CDR3 runs from the conserved cysteine through the conserved F or W.

CDR3aa: CAWNRDFYNEQFF; v_gene: TRBV30; j_gene: TRBJ2-1
CDR3aa: CASSSEGRVVPRELFF; v_gene: TRBV5-4; j_gene: TRBJ2-2
CDR3aa: CASTQGLGVRELFF; v_gene: TRBV6-1; j_gene: TRBJ2-2
CDR3aa: CASRPAGVGGTEAFF; v_gene: TRBV6-1; j_gene: TRBJ1-1
CDR3aa: CASSYEDRGDSNQPQHF; v_gene: TRBV6-5; j_gene: TRBJ1-5
CDR3aa: CGTGGAENTEAFF; v_gene: TRBV7-9; j_gene: TRBJ1-1
CDR3aa: CASSLPRELFF; v_gene: TRBV6-1; j_gene: TRBJ2-2
CDR3aa: CASRDPGPGTYEQYF; v_gene: TRBV2; j_gene: TRBJ2-7
CDR3aa: CAWRGQAGTYNEQFF; v_gene: TRBV30; j_gene: TRBJ2-1
CDR3aa: CASSFPEGETQYF; v_gene: TRBV7-2; j_gene: TRBJ2-5
CDR3aa: CASSESAVFNSPLHF; v_gene: TRBV25-1; j_gene: TRBJ1-6
CDR3aa: CASSSLRKQGQGGYTF; v_gene: TRBV12-3/TRBV12-4; j_gene: TRBJ1-2
CDR3aa: CASSQDWGGLQTQETQYF; v_gene: TRBV14; j_gene: TRBJ2-5
CDR3aa: CASSARQGRTEAFF; v_gene: TRBV12-3/TRBV12-4; j_gene: TRBJ1-1
CDR3aa: CASSLRDRGRYHYGYTF; v_gene: TRBV11-2; j_gene: TRBJ1-2
CDR3aa: CASQTRTGVISNQPQHF; v_gene: TRBV12-3/TRBV12-4; j_gene: TRBJ1-5
CDR3aa: CSARDQLATNEKLFF; v_gene: TRBV20-1; j_gene: TRBJ1-4
CDR3aa: CASSPLPRTGGELFF; v_gene: TRBV27; j_gene: TRBJ2-2
CDR3aa: CASDNGAWDTQYF; v_gene: TRBV12-5; j_gene: TRBJ2-3
CDR3aa: CASSRDSYYQETQYF; v_gene: TRBV7-2; j_gene: TRBJ2-5
CDR3aa: CASSRNRDTNYGYTF; v_gene: TRBV3-1; j_gene: TRBJ1-2
CDR3aa: CASRLQGFISYNSPLHF; v_gene: TRBV6-1; j_gene: TRBJ1-6
CDR3aa: CSASPPGREQYF; v_gene: TRBV20-1; j_gene: TRBJ2-7
CDR3aa: CASSSLLETQYF; v_gene: TRBV5-5; j_gene: TRBJ2-5
CDR3aa: CASGISGPFYEQYF; v_gene: TRBV28; j_gene: TRBJ2-7
CDR3aa: CASSQGFSPLHF; v_gene: TRBV7-2; j_gene: TRBJ1-6
CDR3aa: CASSQDLAINSPPHF; v_gene: TRBV4-3; j_gene: TRBJ1-6
CDR3aa: CASTDNTGELFF; v_gene: TRBV6-1; j_gene: TRBJ2-2